This T cell receptor (beta chain) was identified during a study of T cells in Graves' hyperthyroidism and ophthalmopathy (dated by TCRdb to between 2018 and 2020). Broadly, across the study: Peripheral blood samples were taken at initial diagnosis, before any treatment was given. To identify distinguishing TCR V-J signatures, a discovery cohort of around 98 patients was used, comprising roughly 45 with Graves' ophthalmopathy and some 60 with stable Graves' hyperthyroidism. An independent validation cohort of some 18 hyperthyroidism patients and about 15 patients who later progressed to ophthalmopathy tested prospective prediction of ophthalmopathy. The 90 to 100 discovery patients were randomly split 7:3 into training and test sets. Thyroid tissue and blood T-cell repertoires from over 5 Graves' hyperthyroidism patients were also compared in the study. After blood sampling, hyperthyroidism patients were treated with methimazole at a starting dose of 30 mg daily, and ophthalmopathy patients were treated with high-dose intravenous methylprednisolone. The paper reports TCR Vbeta CDR3 sequencing of 135 peripheral blood samples: under 45 ophthalmopathy, about 75 hyperthyroidism and around 17 progressor patients.

This clonotype has at least ten counts. Its antigen remains unidentified. Base quality data are lacking; no much larger clone is found one base away. Amplification of TCR beta CDR3 regions was carried out from RNA transcripts. A first-round RT-PCR of the TCR CDR3 used the HTBI primer set with the Qiagen OneStep RT-PCR kit. The libraries were constructed in a second round of multiplex PCR and then size-selected and purified. Libraries were sequenced paired-end with 100 bp reads on an Illumina HiSeq2000. As for the original processing: SOAPnuke was used to process the raw data, throwing out any read that contained adapters or uncalled bases, had a mean Phred below 15, or lacked an exact constant-primer or identifier match. COPE v1.2.5 was used to merge the high-quality paired reads, and each unique nucleotide sequence was defined as a clonotype. MiTCR v1.1 was used to align clonotypes to the IMGT TRBV, TRBD and TRBJ reference segments. Only V-J combinations with frequency above 0.0001, covering 99% to 99.2% of repertoires, were analysed. The TCS score was defined as the ratio of F50 (clonal expansion) to E x V (chaos), calculated using BLOSUM62-based TCRdist between CDR3 peptides within each V-J. Welch's t-statistics and random forest reduced some 510 V-J features to 13, which were used in a naive Bayes classifier (R e1071). TCRdb took the public reads, trimmed them with fastp at Q25, ran MiXCR for clone calling and kept in-frame beta chains. Each CDR3 protein gets just one entry, which takes the most common genes and DNA from the rows behind it. These V and J calls rely on TCRdb rather than the paper's analysis. Recorded for this sample are about 160,000 distinct CDR3 sequences; just under 9.5% of them occurred a single time. The top ten hold more than 20% of the sample.

Broader findings and caveats from the paper: During validation, the model predicted progression to ophthalmopathy a median of around 7 months ahead of onset, with approximately 70% sensitivity and 72% to 80% specificity. Ophthalmopathy was separated from stable hyperthyroidism by a 13 V-J signature model, with roughly 88% sensitivity and roughly 81% specificity obtained in cross-validation and 80%/75% obtained in testing. Most expanded thyroid clonotypes (frequency above 0.001) were also found in blood, which suggests that blood repertoires may mirror thyroid immune responses. No statistical method was used to fix the sample size in advance, and group allocation was not hidden from the investigators.

The hyperthyroidism patients were between 18 and 65 years old and newly diagnosed, with a disease duration of less than 2 months. The study excluded patients with uncontrolled infections, other autoimmune diseases, pregnancy or lactation. Diagnoses were established on the basis of clinical symptoms, serum thyroxine and TRAb, thyroid ultrasound, and orbital computed tomography. Blood from progressor patients was drawn when they were first diagnosed with hyperthyroidism, before any ophthalmopathy symptoms appeared. PBMCs were separated from roughly 10 ml of fresh peripheral blood using Ficoll-Paque density gradient centrifugation. Patients classed as progressors first received a Graves' hyperthyroidism diagnosis and then went on to develop ophthalmopathy during follow-up. Total RNA was extracted with Trizol reagent, and quality was checked on an Agilent 2100 Bioanalyzer. The CDR3 covers 13 residues, taking in both the cysteine and the phenylalanine. Solely the CDR3 DNA is kept, with 39 bases framed from the first base. Based on the germline V gene, the CDR1 and CDR2 sequences are SQVTM and ANQGSEA. V is shortened by 4 bases, J by 3 bases, and the region joining them spans 12 bases.

This sequence was found in a woman between 18 and 29 years old with Graves' hyperthyroidism that later progressed to Graves' ophthalmopathy. This sequence uses TRBV29-1 and TRBJ1-1, with an unclear D gene assignment. Source material: blood. CDR3 reads: CSVVPDRDTEAFF. The base sequence is TGCAGCGTTGTACCGGACCGGGACACTGAAGCTTTCTTT. Supplemented by the reference TRBV29-1 and TRBJ1-1 proteins around the CDR3, the complete variable domain is SAVISQKPSRDICQRGTSLTIQCQVDSQVTMMFWYRQQPGQSLTLIATANQGSEATYESGFVIDKFPISRPNLTFSTLTVSNMSPEDSSIYLCSVVPDRDTEAFFGQGTRLTVV.